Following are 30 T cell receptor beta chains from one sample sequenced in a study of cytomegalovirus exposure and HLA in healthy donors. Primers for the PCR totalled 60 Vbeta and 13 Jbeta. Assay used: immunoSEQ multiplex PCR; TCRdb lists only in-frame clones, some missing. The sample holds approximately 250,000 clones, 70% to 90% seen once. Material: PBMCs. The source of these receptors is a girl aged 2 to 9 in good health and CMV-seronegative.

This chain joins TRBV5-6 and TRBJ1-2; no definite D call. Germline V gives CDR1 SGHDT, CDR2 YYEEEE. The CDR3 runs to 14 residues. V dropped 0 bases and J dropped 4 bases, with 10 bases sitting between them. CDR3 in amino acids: CASSLGASGYGYTF. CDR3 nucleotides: TGTGCCAGCAGCTTGGGGGCCTCCGGCTATGGCTACACCTTC.

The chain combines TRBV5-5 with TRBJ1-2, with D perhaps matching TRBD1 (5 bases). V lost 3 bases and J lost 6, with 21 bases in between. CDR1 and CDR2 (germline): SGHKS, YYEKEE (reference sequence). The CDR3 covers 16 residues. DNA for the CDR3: TGTGCCAGCAGCTGGGGCGCGGCAGTTGGGGGGGATGGCTACACCTTC. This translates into CASSWGAAVGGDGYTF. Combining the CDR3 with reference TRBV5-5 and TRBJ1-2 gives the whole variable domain DAGVTQSPTHLIKTRGQQVTLRCSPISGHKSVSWYQQVLGQGPQFIFQYYEKEERGRGNFPDRFSARQFPNYSSELNVNALLLGDSALYLCASSWGAAVGGDGYTFGSGTRLTVV.

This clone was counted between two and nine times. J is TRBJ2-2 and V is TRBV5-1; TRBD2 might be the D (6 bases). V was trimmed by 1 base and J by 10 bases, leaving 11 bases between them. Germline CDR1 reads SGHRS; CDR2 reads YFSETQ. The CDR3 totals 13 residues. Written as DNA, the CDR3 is TGCGCCAGCAGCTTGATCTCTAGCGAGGAGCTGTTTTTT. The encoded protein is CASSLISSEELFF.

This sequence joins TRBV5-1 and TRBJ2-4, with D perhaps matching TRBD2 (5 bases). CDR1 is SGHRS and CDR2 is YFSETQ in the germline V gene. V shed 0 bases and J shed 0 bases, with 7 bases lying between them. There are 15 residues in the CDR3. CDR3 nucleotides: TGCGCCAGCAGCTTGGTAGGACTAGCCAAAAACATTCAGTACTTC. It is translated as CASSLVGLAKNIQYF.

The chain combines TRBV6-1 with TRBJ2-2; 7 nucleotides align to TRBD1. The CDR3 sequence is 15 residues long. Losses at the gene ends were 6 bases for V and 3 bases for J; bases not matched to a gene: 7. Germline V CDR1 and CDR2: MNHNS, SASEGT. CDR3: CASRDRERHTGELFF. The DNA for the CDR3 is TGTGCCAGCAGAGACAGGGAGCGTCACACCGGGGAGCTGTTTTTT.

CDR3 sequence reads: CASSEGRQVQNTEAFF. The CDR3, as DNA: TGTGCCAGCAGTGAAGGTCGACAGGTCCAAAACACTGAAGCTTTCTTT. This chain connects TRBV2 to TRBJ1-1; D possibly corresponds to TRBD1 (6 bases). The germline V gene has CDR1 SNHLY and CDR2 FYNNEI. The CDR3 contains 16 residues. The ends were cut back, 1 base at V and 2 bases at J, with 14 bases in the middle.

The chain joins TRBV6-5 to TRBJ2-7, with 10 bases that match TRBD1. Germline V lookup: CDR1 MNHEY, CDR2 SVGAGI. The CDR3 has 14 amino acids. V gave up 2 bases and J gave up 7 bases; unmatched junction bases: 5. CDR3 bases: TGTGCCAGCAGTTACAGGACAGGGGGAAGTGAGCAGTACTTC. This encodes CASSYRTGGSEQYF.

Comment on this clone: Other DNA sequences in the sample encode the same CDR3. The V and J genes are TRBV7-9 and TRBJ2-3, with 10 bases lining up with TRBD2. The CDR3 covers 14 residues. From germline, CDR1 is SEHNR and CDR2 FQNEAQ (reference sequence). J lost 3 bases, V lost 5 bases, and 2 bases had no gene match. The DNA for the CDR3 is TGTGCCAGCAGCGGTAGCGGGAGGACAGATACGCAGTATTTT. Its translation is CASSGSGRTDTQYF.

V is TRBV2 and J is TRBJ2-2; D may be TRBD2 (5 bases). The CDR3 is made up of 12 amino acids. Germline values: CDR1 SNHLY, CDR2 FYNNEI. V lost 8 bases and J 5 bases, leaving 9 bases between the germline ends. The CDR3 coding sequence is TGTGCCAGCGGGAGCGGAACCGGGGAGCTGTTTTTT. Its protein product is CASGSGTGELFF.

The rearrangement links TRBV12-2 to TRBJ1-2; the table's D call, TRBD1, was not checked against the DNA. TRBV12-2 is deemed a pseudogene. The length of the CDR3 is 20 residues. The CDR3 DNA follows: TGTGCAAGTCGCCCCGGATGGCAGGGTCGGACAGGGGGAATAGACTATGGCTACACCTTC. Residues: CASRPGWQGRTGGIDYGYTF.

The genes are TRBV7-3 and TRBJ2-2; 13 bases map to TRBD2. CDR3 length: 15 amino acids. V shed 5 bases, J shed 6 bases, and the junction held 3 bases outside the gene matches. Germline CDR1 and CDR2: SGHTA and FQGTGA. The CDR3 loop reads CASSPTSGGAGELFF. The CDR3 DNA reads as TGTGCCAGCAGCCCCACTAGCGGGGGGGCCGGGGAGCTGTTTTTT.

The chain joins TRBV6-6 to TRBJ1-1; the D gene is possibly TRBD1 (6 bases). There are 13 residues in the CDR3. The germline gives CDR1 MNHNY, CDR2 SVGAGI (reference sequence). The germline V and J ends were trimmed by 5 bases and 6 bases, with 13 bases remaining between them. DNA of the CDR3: TGTGCCAGCAGTGGCCCAGACAGGCCTGAAGCTTTCTTT. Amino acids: CASSGPDRPEAFF.

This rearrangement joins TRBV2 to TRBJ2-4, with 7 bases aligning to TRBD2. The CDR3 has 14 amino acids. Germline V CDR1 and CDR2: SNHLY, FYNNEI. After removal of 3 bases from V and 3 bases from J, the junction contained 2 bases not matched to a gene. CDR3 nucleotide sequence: TGTGCCAGCAGTGACCCGGGGGGCAAAAACATTCAGTACTTC. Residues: CASSDPGGKNIQYF.

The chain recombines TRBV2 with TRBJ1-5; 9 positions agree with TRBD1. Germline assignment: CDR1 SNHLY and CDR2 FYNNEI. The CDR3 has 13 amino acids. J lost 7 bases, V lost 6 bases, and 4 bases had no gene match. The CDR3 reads CASSRQGEQPQHF. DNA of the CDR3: TGTGCCAGCAGCCGACAGGGGGAACAGCCCCAGCATTTT.

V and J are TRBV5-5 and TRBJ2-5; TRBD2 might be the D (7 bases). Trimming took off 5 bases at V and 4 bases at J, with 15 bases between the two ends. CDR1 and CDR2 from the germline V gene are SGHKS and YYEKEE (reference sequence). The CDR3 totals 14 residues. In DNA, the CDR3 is TGTGCCAGCAGTCACGGGGGGCTAATAGAGACCCAGTACTTC. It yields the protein CASSHGGLIETQYF.

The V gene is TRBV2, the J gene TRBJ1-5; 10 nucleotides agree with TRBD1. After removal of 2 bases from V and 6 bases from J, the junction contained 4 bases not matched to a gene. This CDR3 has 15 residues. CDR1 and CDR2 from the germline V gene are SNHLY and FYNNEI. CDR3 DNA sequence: TGTGCCAGCAGTGAATTGACAGGGGGCGGTCAGCCCCAGCATTTT. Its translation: CASSELTGGGQPQHF.

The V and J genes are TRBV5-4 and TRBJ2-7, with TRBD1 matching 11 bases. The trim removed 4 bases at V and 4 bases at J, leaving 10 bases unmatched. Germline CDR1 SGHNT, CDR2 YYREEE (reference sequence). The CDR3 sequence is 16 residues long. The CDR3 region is CASSQLPGQGGYEQYF. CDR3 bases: TGTGCCAGCAGCCAGTTGCCGGGACAGGGGGGTTACGAGCAGTACTTC.

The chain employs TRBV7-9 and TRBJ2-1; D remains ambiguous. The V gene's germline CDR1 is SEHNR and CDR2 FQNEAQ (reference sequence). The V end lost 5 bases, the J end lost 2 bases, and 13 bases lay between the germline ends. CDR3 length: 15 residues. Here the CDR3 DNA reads TGTGCCAGCAGCCCGACAAGGTGGCCCTACAATGAGCAGTTCTTC. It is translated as CASSPTRWPYNEQFF.

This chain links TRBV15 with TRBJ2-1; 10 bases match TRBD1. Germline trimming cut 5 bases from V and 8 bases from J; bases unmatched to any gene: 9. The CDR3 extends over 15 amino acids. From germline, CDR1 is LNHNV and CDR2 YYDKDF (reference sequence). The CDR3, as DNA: TGTGCCACCAGCCCCCGGGACAGGGGTATTGATGAGCAGTTCTTC. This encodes CATSPRDRGIDEQFF.

In nucleotides, the CDR3 is TGTGCCAGAAGACAGGGGGGTTGCAATGAGCAGTTCTTC. Translation: CARRQGGCNEQFF. The chain carries TRBV19 and TRBJ2-1; 9 bases agree with TRBD1. Germline CDR1 reads LNHDA; CDR2 reads SQIVND (reference sequence). The CDR3 sequence is 13 residues long. With 9 bases clipped from V and 6 bases from J, the junction kept 6 bases outside the gene matches.

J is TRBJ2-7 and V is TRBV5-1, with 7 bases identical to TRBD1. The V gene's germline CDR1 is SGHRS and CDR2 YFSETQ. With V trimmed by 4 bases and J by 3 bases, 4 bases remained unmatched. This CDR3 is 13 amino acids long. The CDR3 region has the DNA TGCGCCAGCAGCCCGAACAGGGGCTACGAGCAGTACTTC. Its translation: CASSPNRGYEQYF.

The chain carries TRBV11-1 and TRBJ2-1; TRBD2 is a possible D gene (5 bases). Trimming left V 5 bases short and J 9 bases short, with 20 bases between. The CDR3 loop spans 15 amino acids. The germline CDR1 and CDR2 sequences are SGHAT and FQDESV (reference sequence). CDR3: CASSPEEIPTIEQFF. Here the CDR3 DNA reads TGTGCCAGCAGCCCGGAGGAAATACCTACAATTGAGCAGTTCTTC.

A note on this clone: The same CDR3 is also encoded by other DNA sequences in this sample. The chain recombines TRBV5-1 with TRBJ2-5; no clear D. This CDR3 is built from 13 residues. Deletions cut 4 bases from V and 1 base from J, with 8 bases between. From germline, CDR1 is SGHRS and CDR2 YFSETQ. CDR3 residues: CASSLETQETQYF. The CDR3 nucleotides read TGCGCCAGCAGCCTAGAGACCCAAGAGACCCAGTACTTC.

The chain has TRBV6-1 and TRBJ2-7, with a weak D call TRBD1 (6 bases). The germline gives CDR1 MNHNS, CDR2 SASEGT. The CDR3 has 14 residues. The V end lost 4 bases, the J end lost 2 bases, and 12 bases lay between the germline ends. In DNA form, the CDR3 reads TGTGCCAGCAGTGGGACAGCCTCGACCTACGAGCAGTACTTC. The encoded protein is CASSGTASTYEQYF.

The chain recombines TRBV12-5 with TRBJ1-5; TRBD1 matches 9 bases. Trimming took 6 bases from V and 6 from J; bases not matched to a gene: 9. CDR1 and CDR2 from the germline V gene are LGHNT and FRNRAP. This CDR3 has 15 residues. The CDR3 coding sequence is TGTGCTAGTGGCAAGGACAGGGGAGGGATTCAGCCCCAGCATTTT. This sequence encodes CASGKDRGGIQPQHF.

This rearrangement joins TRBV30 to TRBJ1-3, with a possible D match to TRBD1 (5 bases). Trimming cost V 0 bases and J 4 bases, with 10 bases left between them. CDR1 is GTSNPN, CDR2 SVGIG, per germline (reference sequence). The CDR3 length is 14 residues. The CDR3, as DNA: TGTGCCTGGAGTGTAAGGGGCGCCGGAAACACCATATATTTT. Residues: CAWSVRGAGNTIYF.

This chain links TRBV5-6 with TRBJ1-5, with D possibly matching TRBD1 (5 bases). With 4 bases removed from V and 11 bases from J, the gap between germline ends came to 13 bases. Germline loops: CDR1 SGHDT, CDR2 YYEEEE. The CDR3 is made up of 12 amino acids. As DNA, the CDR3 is TGTGCCAGCAGCGCCACGGGGGAGGCCCAGCATTTT. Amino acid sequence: CASSATGEAQHF.

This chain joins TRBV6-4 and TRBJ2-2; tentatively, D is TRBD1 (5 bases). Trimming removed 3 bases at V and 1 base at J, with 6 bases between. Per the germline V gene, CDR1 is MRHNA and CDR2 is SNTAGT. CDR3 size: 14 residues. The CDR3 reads CASSDTGNTGELFF. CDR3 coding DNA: TGTGCCAGCAGTGATACAGGGAACACCGGGGAGCTGTTTTTT.

CDR3 sequence (DNA): TGTGCCATCAGGCCTGGACAGAACACTGAAGCTTTCTTT. This gives the protein CAIRPGQNTEAFF. The chain recombines TRBV10-3 with TRBJ1-1; maybe TRBD1 (5 bases). Trimming removed 6 bases at V and 1 base at J, with 9 bases between. Germline V CDR1 and CDR2: ENHRY, SYGVKD. This CDR3 is 13 amino acids long.

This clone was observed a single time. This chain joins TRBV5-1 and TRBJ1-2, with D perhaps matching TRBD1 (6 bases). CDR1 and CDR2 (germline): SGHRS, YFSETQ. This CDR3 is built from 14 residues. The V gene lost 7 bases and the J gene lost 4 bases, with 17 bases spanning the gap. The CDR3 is CASAEEGGLYGYTF. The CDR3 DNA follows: TGCGCCAGCGCCGAAGAGGGGGGGCTCTATGGCTACACCTTC.